The 10 T cell receptor beta chains below were found in one sample sequenced in a study of blood T cell repertoires in COVID-19. Generated by immunoSEQ multiplex PCR, the TCRdb table keeps only in-frame clones and is missing some. There are just under 350,000 clones in the sample; about 90% occur only once, and roughly 6.6% lies in the top ten. The sequenced sample was peripheral blood. The receptor source for this set is a woman aged 70-85 years with COVID-19, enrolled during active disease.

J is TRBJ2-1 and V is TRBV6-1; 10 bases agree with TRBD2. This CDR3 has 16 amino acids. Per germline, CDR1 MNHNS and CDR2 SASEGT. Trimming removed 1 base from V and 3 bases from J; junction bases left unmatched: 3. The CDR3 DNA reads as TGTGCCAGCAGTGAAGGGATAGCGGGGGGCTACAATGAGCAGTTCTTC. Translated: CASSEGIAGGYNEQFF.

The gene calls are TRBV27 and TRBJ2-1; D is unclear. Trimming took off 3 bases at V and 2 bases at J, with 11 bases between the two ends. Per the germline V gene, CDR1 is MNHEY and CDR2 is SMNVEV (reference sequence). This CDR3 region has 15 residues. The CDR3 bases are TGTGCCAGCAGTTTTCCCCCAGCGCCCTACAATGAGCAGTTCTTC. Translating it yields CASSFPPAPYNEQFF.

This clone was counted between two and nine times. The chain links TRBV6-5 to TRBJ1-1, with unresolved D. This CDR3 comprises 14 residues. V gave up 5 bases and J gave up 6 bases, with 16 bases separating them. Germline V gives CDR1 MNHEY, CDR2 SVGAGI. The CDR3: CASSPRGRAAEAFF. The CDR3 nucleotides are TGTGCCAGCAGTCCCCGAGGGAGGGCGGCTGAAGCTTTCTTT.

This chain uses TRBV6-2 or TRBV6-3 with TRBJ2-5, with 8 bases matching TRBD2. The CDR3 sequence is 15 residues long. Germline loops: CDR1 MNHEY, CDR2 SVGEGT. Unmatched junction bases numbered 8, after V lost 4 bases and J lost 4 bases. As DNA, the CDR3 is TGTGCCAGCAGTTTTAACGGGGGGGCTGCAGAGACCCAGTACTTC. Its translation is CASSFNGGAAETQYF.

The count of this clone is one. V and J are TRBV19 and TRBJ1-3; 7 bases line up with TRBD1. Trimming removed 4 bases from V and 2 bases from J; junction bases left unmatched: 5. This CDR3 is 15 amino acids long. Germline V gene sequence: CDR1 LNHDA, CDR2 SQIVND (reference sequence). In DNA, the CDR3 is TGTGCCAGTAGTACCCTCCAGGGGGCTGGAAACACCATATATTTT. It yields the protein CASSTLQGAGNTIYF.

The chain carries TRBV2 and TRBJ1-6; TRBD1 agrees at 9 bases. This CDR3 has 12 residues. The J segment lost 9 bases and the V segment lost 10 bases, leaving 4 bases of the junction unmatched. Germline CDR1 SNHLY, CDR2 FYNNEI. For the CDR3, the DNA is TGTGCCACAGACAGGGGGGGTTCACCCCTCCACTTT. This translates into CATDRGGSPLHF. The complete variable domain, with remaining parts taken from reference TRBV2 and TRBJ1-6, reads EPEVTQTPSHQVTQMGQEVILRCVPISNHLYFYWYRQILGQKVEFLVSFYNNEISEKSEIFDDQFSVERPDGSNFTLKIRSTKLEDSAMYFCATDRGGSPLHFGNGTRLTVT.

The chain links TRBV7-2 to TRBJ2-1; 7 nucleotides align to TRBD1. There are 15 residues in the CDR3. Germline trimming cut 1 base from V and 2 bases from J; bases unmatched to any gene: 2. Germline V gene lookup returns CDR1 SGHTA and CDR2 FQGNSA. The CDR3 DNA is TGTGCCAGCAGCTTAGGGCAGGGGGCCTACAATGAGCAGTTCTTC. Residues: CASSLGQGAYNEQFF.

Only one count was recorded for this clone. The rearrangement joins TRBV29-1 to TRBJ1-2; 7 bases fit TRBD1. This CDR3 contains 13 residues. Germline-derived CDR1 and CDR2 are SQVTM and ANQGSEA. CDR3 DNA sequence: TGCAGTGTAGACAGGGAAGCTAACTATGGCTACACCTTC. The encoded protein is CSVDREANYGYTF.

V gene TRBV10-3 combines with J gene TRBJ2-7; D possibly corresponds to TRBD1 (5 bases). Germline CDR1 ENHRY, CDR2 SYGVKD. CDR3 length equals 11 residues. Trimming removed 10 bases from V and 2 bases from J, with 9 bases in between. CDR3 sequence: CATQGAYEQYF. CDR3 DNA: TGTGCCACCCAGGGCGCCTACGAGCAGTACTTC.

The genes are TRBV6-1 and TRBJ1-3; D gene uncertain. Trimming pared 6 bases from V and 8 bases from J, leaving 14 bases between. The germline CDR1 and CDR2 sequences are MNHNS and SASEGT. The CDR3 extends over 13 amino acids. The CDR3 DNA sequence: TGTGCCAGCAGCGACCGGCCCCGGGACACCATATATTTT. Its translation is CASSDRPRDTIYF.